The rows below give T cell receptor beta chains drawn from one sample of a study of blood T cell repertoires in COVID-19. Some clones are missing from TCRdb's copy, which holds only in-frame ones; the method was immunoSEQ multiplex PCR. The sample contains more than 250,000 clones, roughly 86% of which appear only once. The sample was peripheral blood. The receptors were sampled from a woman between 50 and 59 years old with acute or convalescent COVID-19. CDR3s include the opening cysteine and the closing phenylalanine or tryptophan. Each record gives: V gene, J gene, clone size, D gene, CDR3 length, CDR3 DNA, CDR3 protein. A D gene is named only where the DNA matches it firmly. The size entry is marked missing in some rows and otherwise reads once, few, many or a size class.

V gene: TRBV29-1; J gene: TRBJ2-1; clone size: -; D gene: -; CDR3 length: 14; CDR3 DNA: TGCAGCGTTGTCGGCGGGGCCCCTGCCAATGAGCAGTTCTTC; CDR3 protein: CSVVGGAPANEQFF
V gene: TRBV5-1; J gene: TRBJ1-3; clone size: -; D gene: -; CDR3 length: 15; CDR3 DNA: TGCGCCAGCAGCGACCAACAGGGATCTGGAAACACCATATATTTT; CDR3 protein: CASSDQQGSGNTIYF
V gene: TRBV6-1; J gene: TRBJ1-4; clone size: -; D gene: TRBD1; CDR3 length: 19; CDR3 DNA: TGTGCCAGCAGTGGGGCGCTAGACAGGGGGCCGGGGAGGGGTGAAAAACTGTTTTTT; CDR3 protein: CASSGALDRGPGRGEKLFF
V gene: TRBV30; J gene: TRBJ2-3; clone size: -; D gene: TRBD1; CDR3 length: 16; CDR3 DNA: TGTGCCTACCGCGCTGTGACAGGGGCTAGTGCAGATACGCAGTATTTT; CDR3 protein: CAYRAVTGASADTQYF
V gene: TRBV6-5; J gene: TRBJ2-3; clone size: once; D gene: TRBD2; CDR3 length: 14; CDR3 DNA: TGTGCCAGCAGGGGGGAGGGAAACACAGATACGCAGTATTTT; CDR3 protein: CASRGEGNTDTQYF
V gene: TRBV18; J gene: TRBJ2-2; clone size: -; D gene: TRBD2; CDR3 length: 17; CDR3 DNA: TGTGCCAGCTCACCCGAGACTAGCGGGACGGACACCGGGGAGCTGTTTTTT; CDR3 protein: CASSPETSGTDTGELFF
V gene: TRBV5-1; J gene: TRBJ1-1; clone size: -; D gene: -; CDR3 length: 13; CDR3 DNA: TGCGCCAGCAGCTTCGGGGGGAACACTGAAGCTTTCTTT; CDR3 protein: CASSFGGNTEAFF
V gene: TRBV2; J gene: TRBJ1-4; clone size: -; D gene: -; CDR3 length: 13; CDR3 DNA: TGTGCCAGCAAGGCGGGGGTGAGCGAAAAACTGTTTTTT; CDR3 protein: CASKAGVSEKLFF
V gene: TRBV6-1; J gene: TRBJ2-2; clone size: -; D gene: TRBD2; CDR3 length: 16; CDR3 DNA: TGTGCCAGCAGTGAAGCTGGACTAGCGGGCCCAGGGGAGCTGTTTTTT; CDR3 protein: CASSEAGLAGPGELFF
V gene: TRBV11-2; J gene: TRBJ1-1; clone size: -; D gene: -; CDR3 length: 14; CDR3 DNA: TGTGCCAGCAGATCTCTACAGGGAATTTCTGAAGCTTTCTTT; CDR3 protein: CASRSLQGISEAFF
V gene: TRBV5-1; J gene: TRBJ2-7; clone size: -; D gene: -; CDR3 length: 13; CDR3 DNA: TGCGCCAGCAGCTTGCCAGGGATCGACGAGCAGTACTTC; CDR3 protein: CASSLPGIDEQYF
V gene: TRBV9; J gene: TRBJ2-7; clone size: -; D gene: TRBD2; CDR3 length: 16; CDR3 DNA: TGTGCCAGCACCCCTACTTCTAGCGGGAGGGCTCAGGAGCAGTACTTC; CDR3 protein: CASTPTSSGRAQEQYF
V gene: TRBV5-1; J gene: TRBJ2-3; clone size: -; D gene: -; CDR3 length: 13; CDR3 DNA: TGCGCCAGCAGCTTGGCGTTCACAGATACGCAGTATTTT; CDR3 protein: CASSLAFTDTQYF
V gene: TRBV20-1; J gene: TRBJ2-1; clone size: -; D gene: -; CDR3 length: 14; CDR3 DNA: TGCAGTGCTAGTCAGGCGGGGTTAGTGGTTGAGCAGTTCTTC; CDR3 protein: CSASQAGLVVEQFF
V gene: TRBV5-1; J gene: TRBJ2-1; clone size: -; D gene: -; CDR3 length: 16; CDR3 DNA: TGCGCCAGCAGCTTGGCGACTGGAAGCTCCTACAATGAGCAGTTCTTC; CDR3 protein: CASSLATGSSYNEQFF
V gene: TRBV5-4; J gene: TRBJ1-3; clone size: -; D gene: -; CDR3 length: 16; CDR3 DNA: TGTGCCAGCAGCTTGGGACGGTGGAGCTCTGGAAACACCATATATTTT; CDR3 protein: CASSLGRWSSGNTIYF
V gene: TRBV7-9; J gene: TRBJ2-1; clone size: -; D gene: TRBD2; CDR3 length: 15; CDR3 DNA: TGTGCCAGCAGCTCCGGACTAGCGGGAAACAATGAGCAGTTCTTC; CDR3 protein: CASSSGLAGNNEQFF
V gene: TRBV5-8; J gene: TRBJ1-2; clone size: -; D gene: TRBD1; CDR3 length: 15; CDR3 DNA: TGTGCCAGCACCCGCGGGACAGGGGTTGGGTATGGCTACACCTTC; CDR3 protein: CASTRGTGVGYGYTF
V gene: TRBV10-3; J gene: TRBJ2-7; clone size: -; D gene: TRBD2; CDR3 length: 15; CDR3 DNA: TGTGCCATCAGTGAGTCTAGCGGGAGTATCGACGAGCAGTACTTC; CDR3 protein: CAISESSGSIDEQYF
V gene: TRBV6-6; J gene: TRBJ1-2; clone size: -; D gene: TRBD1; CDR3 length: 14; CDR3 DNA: TGTGCCAGTTCACCCGACAGGGGCTTCTATGGCTACACCTTC; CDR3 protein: CASSPDRGFYGYTF
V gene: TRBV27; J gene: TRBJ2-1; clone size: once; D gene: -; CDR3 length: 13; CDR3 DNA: TGTGCCAGCAGCATGCTCCTAGGTAATGAGCAGTTCTTC; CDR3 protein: CASSMLLGNEQFF
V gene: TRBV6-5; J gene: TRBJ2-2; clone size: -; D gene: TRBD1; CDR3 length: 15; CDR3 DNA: TGTGCCAGCAGTTACTGGGCAGGGGGCACCGGGGAGCTGTTTTTT; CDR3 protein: CASSYWAGGTGELFF
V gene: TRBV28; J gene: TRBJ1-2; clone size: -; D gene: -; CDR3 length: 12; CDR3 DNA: TGTGCCAGCAGTTTACAGAACTATGGCTACACCTTC; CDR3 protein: CASSLQNYGYTF
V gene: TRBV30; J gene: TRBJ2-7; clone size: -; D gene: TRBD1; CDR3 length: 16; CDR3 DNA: TGTGCCTGGAGTGGCTTAGGGACAGGGGGTATCTACGAGCAGTACTTC; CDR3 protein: CAWSGLGTGGIYEQYF
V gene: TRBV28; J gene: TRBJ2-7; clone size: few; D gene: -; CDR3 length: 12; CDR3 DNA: TGTGCCAGCAGTTCCCCGAATCAGCGGGAGTACTTC; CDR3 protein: CASSSPNQREYF
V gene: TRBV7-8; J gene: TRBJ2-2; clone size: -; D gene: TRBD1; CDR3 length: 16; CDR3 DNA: TGTGCCAGCAGCTCGACAGGGGCATTAATTACCGGGGAGCTGTTTTTT; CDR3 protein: CASSSTGALITGELFF
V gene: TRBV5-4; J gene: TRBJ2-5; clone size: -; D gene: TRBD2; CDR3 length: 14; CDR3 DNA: TGTGCCAGCAGCTTACTAGCGGATGAAGAGACCCAGTACTTC; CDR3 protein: CASSLLADEETQYF
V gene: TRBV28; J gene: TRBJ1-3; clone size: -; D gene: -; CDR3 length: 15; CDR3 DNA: TGTGCCAGCAGTGACGGGGTCCTATCTGGAAACACCATATATTTT; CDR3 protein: CASSDGVLSGNTIYF
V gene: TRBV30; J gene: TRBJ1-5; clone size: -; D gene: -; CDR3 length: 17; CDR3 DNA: TGTGCCTGGAGTGTACGTGCGGCAGGGTTTAGCAATCAGCCCCAGCATTTT; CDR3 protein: CAWSVRAAGFSNQPQHF
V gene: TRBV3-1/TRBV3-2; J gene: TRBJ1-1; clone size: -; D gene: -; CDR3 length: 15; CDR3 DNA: TGTGCCAGCAGCCCCGGGAAGGCCCTGAACACTGAAGCTTTCTTT; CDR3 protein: CASSPGKALNTEAFF
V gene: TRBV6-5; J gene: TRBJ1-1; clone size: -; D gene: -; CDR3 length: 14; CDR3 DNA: TGTGCCAGCAGACGGACTCGATTGAACACTGAAGCTTTCTTT; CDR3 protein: CASRRTRLNTEAFF
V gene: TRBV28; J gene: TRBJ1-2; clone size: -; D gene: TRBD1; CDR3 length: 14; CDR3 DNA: TGTGCCAGCAGCAATAACAGGGGAAGCTATGGCTACACCTTC; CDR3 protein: CASSNNRGSYGYTF
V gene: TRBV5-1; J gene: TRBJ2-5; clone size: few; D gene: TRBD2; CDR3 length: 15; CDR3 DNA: TGCGCCAGCAGAGCAGCGGGAGGGCCGTTAGAGACCCAGTACTTC; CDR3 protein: CASRAAGGPLETQYF
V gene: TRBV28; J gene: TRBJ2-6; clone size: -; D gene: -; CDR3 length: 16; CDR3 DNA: TGTGCCAGCAGTTCCACAGGGACCTCTGGGGCCAACGTCCTGACTTTC; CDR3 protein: CASSSTGTSGANVLTF
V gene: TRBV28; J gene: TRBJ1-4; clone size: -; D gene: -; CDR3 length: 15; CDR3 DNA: TGTGCCAGCAGTTTAGCCGGAACCGGGACAGAAAAACTGTTTTTT; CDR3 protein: CASSLAGTGTEKLFF
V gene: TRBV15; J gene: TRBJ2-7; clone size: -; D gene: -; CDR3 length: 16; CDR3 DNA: TGTGCCACCAGCAGAGCCTTCTCGGCGAGGGGGATCGAGCAGTACTTC; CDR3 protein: CATSRAFSARGIEQYF
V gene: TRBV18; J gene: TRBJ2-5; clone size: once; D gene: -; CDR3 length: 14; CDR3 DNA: TGTGCCAGCTCACCTGCAGGGAACCAAGAGACCCAGTACTTC; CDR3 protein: CASSPAGNQETQYF
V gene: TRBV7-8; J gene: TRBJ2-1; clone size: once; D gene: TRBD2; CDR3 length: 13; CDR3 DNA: TGTGCCAGCAGCCCCGGACTAGCCTACGAGCAGTTCTTC; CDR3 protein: CASSPGLAYEQFF
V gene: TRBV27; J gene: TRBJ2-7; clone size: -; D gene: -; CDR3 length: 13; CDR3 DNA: TGTGCCAGCAGTTTACAGGGTCGGTACGAGCAGTACTTC; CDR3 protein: CASSLQGRYEQYF